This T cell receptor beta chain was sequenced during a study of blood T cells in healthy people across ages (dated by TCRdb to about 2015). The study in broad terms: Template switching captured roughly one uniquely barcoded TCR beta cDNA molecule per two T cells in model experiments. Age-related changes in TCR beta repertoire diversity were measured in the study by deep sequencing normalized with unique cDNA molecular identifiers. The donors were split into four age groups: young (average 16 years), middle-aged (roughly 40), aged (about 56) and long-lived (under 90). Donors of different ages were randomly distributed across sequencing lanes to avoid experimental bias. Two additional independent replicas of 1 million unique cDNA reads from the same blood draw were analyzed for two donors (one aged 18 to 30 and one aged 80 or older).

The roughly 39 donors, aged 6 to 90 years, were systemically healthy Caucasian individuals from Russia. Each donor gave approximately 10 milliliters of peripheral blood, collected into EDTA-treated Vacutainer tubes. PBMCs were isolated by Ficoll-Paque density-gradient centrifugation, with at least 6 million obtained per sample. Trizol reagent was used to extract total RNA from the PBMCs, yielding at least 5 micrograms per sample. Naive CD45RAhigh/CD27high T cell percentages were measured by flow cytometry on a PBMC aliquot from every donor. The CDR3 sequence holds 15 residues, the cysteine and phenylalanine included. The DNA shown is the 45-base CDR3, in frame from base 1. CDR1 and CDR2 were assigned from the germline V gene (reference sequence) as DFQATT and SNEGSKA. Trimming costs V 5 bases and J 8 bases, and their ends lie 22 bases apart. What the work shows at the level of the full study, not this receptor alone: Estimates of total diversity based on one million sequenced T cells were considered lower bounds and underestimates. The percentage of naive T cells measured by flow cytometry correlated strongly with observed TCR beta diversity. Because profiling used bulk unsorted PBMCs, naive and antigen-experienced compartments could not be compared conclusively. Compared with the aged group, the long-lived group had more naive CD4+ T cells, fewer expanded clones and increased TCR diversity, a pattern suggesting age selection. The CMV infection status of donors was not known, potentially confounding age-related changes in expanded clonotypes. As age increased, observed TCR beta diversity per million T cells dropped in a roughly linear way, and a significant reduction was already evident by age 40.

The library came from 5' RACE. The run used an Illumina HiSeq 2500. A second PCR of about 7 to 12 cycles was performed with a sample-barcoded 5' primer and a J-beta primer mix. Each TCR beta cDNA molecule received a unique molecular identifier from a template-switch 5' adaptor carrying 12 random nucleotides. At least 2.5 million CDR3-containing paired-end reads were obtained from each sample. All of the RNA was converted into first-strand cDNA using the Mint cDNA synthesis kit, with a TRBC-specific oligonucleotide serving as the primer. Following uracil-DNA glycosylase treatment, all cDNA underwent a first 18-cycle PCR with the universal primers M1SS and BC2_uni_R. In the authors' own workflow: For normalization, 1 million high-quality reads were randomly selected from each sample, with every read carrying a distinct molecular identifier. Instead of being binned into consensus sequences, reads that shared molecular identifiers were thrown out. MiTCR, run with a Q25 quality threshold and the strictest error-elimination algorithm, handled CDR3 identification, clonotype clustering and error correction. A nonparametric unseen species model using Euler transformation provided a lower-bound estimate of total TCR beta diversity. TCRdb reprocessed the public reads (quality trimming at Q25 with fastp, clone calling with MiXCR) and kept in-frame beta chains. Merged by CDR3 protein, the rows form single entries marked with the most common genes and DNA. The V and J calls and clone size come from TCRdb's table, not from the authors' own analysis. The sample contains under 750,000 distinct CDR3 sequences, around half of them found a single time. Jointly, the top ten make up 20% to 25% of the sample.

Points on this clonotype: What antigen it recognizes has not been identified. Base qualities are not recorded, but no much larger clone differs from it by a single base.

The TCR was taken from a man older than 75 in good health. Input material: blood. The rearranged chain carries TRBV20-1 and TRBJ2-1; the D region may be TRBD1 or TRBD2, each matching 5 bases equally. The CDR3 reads CSAPEVGTIGDEQFF. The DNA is TGCAGTGCTCCTGAGGTCGGGACCATCGGGGATGAGCAGTTCTTC.